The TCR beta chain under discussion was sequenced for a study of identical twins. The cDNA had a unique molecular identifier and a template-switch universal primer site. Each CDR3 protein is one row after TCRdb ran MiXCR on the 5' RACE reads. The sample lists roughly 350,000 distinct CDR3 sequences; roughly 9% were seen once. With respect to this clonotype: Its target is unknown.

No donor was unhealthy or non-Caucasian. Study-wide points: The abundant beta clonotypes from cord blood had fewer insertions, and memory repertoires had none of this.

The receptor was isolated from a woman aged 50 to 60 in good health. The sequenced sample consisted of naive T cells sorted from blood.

The CDR3 nucleotides are TGCGCCAGCAGCTTTGGTCAGACTAGCGACACAGATACGCAGTATTTT. Translation: CASSFGQTSDTDTQYF. V gene TRBV5-1 combines with J gene TRBJ2-3; 8 bases fit TRBD2. CDR3 size: 16 residues. The V gene end was trimmed by 2 bases and the J gene end by 2 bases; junction bases not matched to a gene: 7. Germline V gives CDR1 SGHRS, CDR2 YFSETQ.